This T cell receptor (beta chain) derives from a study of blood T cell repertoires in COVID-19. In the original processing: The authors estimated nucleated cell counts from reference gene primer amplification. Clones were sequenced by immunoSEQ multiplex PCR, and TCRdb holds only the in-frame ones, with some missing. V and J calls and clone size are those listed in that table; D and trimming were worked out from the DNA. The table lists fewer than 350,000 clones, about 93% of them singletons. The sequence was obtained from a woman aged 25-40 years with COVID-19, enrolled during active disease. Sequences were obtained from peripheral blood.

The CDR3 loop is CASNGQGRGETQYF. The CDR3 region has the DNA TGTGCCAGCAACGGGCAGGGGCGCGGAGAGACCCAGTACTTC. V gene TRBV28 combines with J gene TRBJ2-5; a weak D match, TRBD1 (6 bases). Germline V lookup: CDR1 MDHEN, CDR2 SYDVKM. Trimming took 7 bases from V and 4 from J, leaving 16 bases between them. The CDR3 loop spans 14 amino acids.